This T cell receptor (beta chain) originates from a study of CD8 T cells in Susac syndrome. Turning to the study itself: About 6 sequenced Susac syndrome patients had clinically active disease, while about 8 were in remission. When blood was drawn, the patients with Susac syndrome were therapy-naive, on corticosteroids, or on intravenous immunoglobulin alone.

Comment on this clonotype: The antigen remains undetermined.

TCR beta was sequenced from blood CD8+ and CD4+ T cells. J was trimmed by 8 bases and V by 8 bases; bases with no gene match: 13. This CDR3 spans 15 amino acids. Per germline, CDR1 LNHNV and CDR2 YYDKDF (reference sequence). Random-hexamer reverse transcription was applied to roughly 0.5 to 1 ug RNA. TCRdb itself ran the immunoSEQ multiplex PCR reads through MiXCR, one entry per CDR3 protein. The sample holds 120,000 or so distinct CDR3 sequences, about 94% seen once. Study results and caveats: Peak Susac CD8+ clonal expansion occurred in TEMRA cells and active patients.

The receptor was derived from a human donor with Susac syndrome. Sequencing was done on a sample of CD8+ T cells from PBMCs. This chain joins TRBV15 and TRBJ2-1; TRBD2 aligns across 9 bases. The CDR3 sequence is CATLRAGGRRDEQFF. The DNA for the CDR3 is TGTGCCACCCTTAGGGCGGGAGGGCGCCGTGATGAGCAGTTCTTC. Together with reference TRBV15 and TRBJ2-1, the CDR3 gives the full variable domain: DAMVIQNPRYQVTQFGKPVTLSCSQTLNHNVMYWYQQKSSQAPKLLFHYYDKDFNNEADTPDNFQSRRPNTSFCFLDIRSPGLGDTAMYLCATLRAGGRRDEQFFGPGTRLTVL.